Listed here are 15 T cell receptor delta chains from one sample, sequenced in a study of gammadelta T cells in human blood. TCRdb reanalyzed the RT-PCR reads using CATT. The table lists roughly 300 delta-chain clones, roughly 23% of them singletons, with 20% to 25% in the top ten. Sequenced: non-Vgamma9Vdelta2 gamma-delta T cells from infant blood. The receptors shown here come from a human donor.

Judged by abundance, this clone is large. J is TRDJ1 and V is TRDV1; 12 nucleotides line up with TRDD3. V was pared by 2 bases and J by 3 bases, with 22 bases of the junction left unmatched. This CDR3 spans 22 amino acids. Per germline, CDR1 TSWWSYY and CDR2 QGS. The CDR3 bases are TGTGCTCTTGGGGAATGGTCCTTCCTTCCTACGATCTGGGGGATACGATCCGATAAACTCATCTTT. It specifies CALGEWSFLPTIWGIRSDKLIF.

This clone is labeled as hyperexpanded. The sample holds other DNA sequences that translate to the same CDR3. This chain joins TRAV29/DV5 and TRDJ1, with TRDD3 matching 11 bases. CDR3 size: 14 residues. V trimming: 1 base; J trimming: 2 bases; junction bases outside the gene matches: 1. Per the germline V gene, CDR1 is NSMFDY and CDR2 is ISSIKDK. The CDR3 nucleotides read TGTGCAGCAAGCCTGGGGGATACAACCGATAAACTCATCTTT. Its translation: CAASLGDTTDKLIF. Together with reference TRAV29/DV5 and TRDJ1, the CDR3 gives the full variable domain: DQQVKQNSPSLSVQEGRISILNCDYTNSMFDYFLWYKKYPAEGPTFLISISSIKDKNEDGRFTVFLNKSAKHLSLHIVPSQPGDSAVYFCAASLGDTTDKLIFGKGTRVTVEP.

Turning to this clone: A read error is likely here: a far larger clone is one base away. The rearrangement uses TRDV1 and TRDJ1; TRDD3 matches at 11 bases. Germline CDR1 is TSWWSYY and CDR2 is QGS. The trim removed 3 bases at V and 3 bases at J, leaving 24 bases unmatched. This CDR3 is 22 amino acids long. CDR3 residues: CALGDGGSSPPWGIHGADKLIF. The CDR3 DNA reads TGTGCTCTTGGGGACGGGGGTTCTAGTCCCCCCTGGGGGATACACGGGGCCGATAAACTCATCTTT.

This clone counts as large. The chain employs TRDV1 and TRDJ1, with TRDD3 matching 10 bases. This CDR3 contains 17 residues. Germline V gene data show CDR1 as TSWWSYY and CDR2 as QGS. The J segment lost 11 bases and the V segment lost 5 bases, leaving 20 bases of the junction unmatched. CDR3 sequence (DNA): TGTGCTCTTGGGAGCGTCGGACGTCCTTACTGGGGGATCAGGCTCATCTTT. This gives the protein CALGSVGRPYWGIRLIF.

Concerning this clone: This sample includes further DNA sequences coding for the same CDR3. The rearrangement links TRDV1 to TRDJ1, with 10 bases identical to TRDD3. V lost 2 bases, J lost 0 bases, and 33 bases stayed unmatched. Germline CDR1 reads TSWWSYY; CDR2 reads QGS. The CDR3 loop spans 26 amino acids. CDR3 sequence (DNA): TGTGCTCTTGGGGAAGGGACCCGCGCTCCTACGCGTTCGGCGGGGGACTGGGGGATCTACACCGATAAACTCATCTTT. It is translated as CALGEGTRAPTRSAGDWGIYTDKLIF.

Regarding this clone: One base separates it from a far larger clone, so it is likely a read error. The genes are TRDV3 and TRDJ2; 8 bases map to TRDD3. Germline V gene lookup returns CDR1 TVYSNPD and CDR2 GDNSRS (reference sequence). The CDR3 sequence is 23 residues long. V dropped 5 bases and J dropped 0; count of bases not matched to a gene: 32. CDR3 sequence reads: CAADESCHLFWGMRLPLTAQLFF. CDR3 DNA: TGTGCCGCGGACGAATCCTGTCACCTGTTTTGGGGGATGCGACTCCCTTTGACAGCACAACTCTTCTTT.

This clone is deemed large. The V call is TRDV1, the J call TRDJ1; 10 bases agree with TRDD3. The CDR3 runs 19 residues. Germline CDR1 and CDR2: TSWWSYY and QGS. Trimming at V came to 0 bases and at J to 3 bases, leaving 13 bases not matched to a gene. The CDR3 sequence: CALGELPLRGDTRSDKLIF. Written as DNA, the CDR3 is TGTGCTCTTGGGGAACTCCCCCTACGGGGGGATACGCGGTCCGATAAACTCATCTTT.

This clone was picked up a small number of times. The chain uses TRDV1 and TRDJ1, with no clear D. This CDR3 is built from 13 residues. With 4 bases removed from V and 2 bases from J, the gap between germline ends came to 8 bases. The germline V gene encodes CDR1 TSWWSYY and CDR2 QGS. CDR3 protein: CALGVAPTDKLIF. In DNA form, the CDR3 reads TGTGCTCTTGGGGTGGCACCGACCGATAAACTCATCTTT.

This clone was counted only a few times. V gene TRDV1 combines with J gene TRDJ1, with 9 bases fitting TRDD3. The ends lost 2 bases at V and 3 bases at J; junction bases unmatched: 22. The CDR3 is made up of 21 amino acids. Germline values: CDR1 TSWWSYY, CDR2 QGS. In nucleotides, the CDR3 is TGTGCTCTTGGGGAAGCCCCTTCCCCTTACTGGGGGAATCCCGGCCCCGATAAACTCATCTTT. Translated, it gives CALGEAPSPYWGNPGPDKLIF.

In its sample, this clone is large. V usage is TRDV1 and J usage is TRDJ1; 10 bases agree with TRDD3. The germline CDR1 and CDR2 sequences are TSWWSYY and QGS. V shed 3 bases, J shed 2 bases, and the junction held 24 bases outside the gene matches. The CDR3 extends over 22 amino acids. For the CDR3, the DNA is TGTGCTCTTGGGGAGCCTCACTCCTTGTGGGGGATACCCACCGGTGGAACCGATAAACTCATCTTT. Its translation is CALGEPHSLWGIPTGGTDKLIF.

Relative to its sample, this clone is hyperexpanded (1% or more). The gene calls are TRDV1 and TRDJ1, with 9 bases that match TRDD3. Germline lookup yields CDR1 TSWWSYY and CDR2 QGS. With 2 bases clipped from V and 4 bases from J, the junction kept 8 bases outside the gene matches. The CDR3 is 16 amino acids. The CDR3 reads CALGELIGDTSDKLIF. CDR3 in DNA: TGTGCTCTTGGGGAATTGATCGGGGATACGAGCGATAAACTCATCTTT.

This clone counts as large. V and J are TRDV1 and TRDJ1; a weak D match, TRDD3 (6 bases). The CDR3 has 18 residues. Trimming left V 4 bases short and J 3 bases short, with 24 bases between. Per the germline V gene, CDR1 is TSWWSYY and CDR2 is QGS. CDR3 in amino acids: CALGGGCEGPARADKLIF. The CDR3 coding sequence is TGTGCTCTTGGGGGGGGATGTGAAGGACCCGCCCGGGCCGATAAACTCATCTTT.

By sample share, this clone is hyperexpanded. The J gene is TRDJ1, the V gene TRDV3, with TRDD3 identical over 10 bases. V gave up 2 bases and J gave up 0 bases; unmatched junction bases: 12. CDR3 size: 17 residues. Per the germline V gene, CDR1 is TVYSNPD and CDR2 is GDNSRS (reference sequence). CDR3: CAFLFRNWGIYTDKLIF. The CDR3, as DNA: TGTGCCTTTCTGTTCCGAAACTGGGGGATTTACACCGATAAACTCATCTTT.

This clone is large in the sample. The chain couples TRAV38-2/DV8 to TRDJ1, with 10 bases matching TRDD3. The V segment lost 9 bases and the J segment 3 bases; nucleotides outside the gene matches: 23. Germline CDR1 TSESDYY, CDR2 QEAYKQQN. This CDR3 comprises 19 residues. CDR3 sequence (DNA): TGTGCTTTCATGAAGCATGTCCCCCTACGCTGGGGGATAGCCGATAAACTCATCTTT. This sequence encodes CAFMKHVPLRWGIADKLIF.

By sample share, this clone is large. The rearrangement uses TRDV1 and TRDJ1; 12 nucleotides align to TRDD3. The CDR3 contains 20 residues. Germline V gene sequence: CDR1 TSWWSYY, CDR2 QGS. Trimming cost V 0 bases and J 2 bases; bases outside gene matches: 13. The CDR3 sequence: CALGELSYGLGDTLTDKLIF. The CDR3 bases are TGTGCTCTTGGGGAACTAAGCTACGGGCTGGGGGATACGCTAACCGATAAACTCATCTTT.